This TCR beta chain was captured in a study of shared clonotypes between healthy human individuals (TCRdb year 2020). Broadly, across the study: The cohort included three men and a couple of women between 18 and 49 years of age. For each donor, three plates each were used for CD4 naive and CD4 memory, two plates were used for CD8 naive, and one plate was used for CD8 memory. To estimate repertoire size and how much clonotype sharing occurs between individuals, the study deeply sequenced the blood TCR repertoires of about 5 healthy adults. Different laboratories and diverse techniques were used to prepare libraries and sequence TCR repertoires, to increase sequencing depth and limit assay-specific biases. Leukapheresis yielded between about 0.8 and 9.5 billion PBMCs per donor. Findings and caveats that apply to the study as a whole: Compared with non-shared clonotypes, clonotypes shared by all four sorted-subset donors had higher generation probabilities. Sampling was restricted to blood, and TCR repertoires in tissue are likely to differ from TCR repertoires in blood. Naive subsets generally had larger estimated clonotype richness than memory subsets did. Across a few donors, 5% to 6% of naive CD4, approximately 3.6% of naive CD8, 2.3% of memory CD4, and 0.4% of memory CD8 clonotypes were shared. Based on pairwise subsampling, the degree of clonotype sharing among donors was expected to be affected by sequencing depth. Even with the large sequencing depth, rarefaction of the sorted-subset datasets indicated that sequencing was incomplete. The genetic and exposure-history diversity represented was limited by the small number of donors.

The donors were healthy, HIV-negative adults who had no recently reported acute infections or vaccinations. All donors were Caucasian adults living in Nashville, Tennessee, USA. CD4+ T cells were enriched through magnetic negative selection, after which naive cells were positively selected on CD45RA and the remaining negative fraction served as the memory subset. Blood was collected by leukapheresis, and PBMCs were isolated by Ficoll-Histopaque density gradient centrifugation and then cryopreserved in liquid nitrogen vapor phase. Purity and quantity of every magnetically sorted T cell population were checked by analytical flow cytometry. Each sorted fraction had its genomic DNA isolated and then quantified by UV absorbance on a Nanodrop 2000c. In the case of this clone: Its recognized antigen is unknown. Base qualities are not provided; no much larger clone lies one nucleotide away.

TCR CDR3 regions were amplified from genomic DNA by multiplex PCR using the deep immunoSEQ assay. Extracted genomic DNA from each cell subset was spread evenly across all wells of several immunoSEQ 96-well plates, with each plate serving as a replicate. For sorted subsets, each replicate PCR was loaded with about 0.2 ug genomic DNA, equivalent to 30,000 or so T cell genomes. Purified libraries were quantified with a Qubit 3.0 fluorometer, sized on a Bioanalyzer 2100, and re-quantified with the KAPA Library Quantification kit. Every immunoSEQ 96-well plate was sequenced on a separate single-read 150-cycle Illumina NextSeq 550 flow cell. Per the authors' processing: The immunoSEQ output contained only junctional sequences without quality scores, so filtering could not match that applied to full-length reads. To assign V/J genes and CDR3, sequences were annotated against IMGT germline references using PyIR, a Python wrapper for IgBLAST v1.9. Any read was removed if the V/J assignment was weak (E-value above 1e-6), the CDR3 was missing, or the read contained stop codons, out-of-frame junctions, or ambiguous translated residues. A V3J clonotype was defined by an identical inferred V gene, J gene, and CDR3 amino acid sequence. To compute the percentage overlap between repertoires, the number of shared unique clonotypes was divided by the size of the smaller repertoire. Richness of each repertoire was evaluated using RTK rarefaction, the Chao1 estimator, and Recon v2.1 estimates of unobserved clonotypes. Generation probabilities were computed with OLGA for all TCRbeta clonotypes obtained by the gDNA method from several donors. As stored in TCRdb, this immuneACCESS dataset retains in-frame rearrangements with V and J assigned. A fraction of the clones does not appear; measured against another copy, unresolved V genes explain less than half of the discrepancy, and the remainder lacks a known reason. V and J calls and clone size are copied from that table; D and trimming were computed from the DNA. For this sample the table gives around 2,000,000 clones, of which 90% to 95% were detected only once. The ten most abundant clones make up 0.13% of the sample.

The specimen was naive CD4+ T cells sorted from blood. The meaning of the sample's cell subset or site label: CD45RA+ positively selected. The clonotype originates from a man younger than 35 in good health.

Read as DNA, the sequence is TGCGCCAGCAGTGCCCGCGGGAACACCGGGGAGCTGTTTTTT. Its coded protein is CASSARGNTGELFF. The chain is made from TRBV10-1 and TRBJ2-2; no D segment can be confidently identified. V is clipped by 4 bases and J by 1 base, and the sequence between their germline boundaries is 7 bases long. In the germline V gene (reference sequence), CDR1 corresponds to WNHNN and CDR2 to SYGVQD. The CDR3 sequence holds 14 residues, the cysteine and phenylalanine included. Only the CDR3 DNA stays, 42 bases, in frame from base 1.